This is a list of T cell receptor beta chains from one sample in a study of OX40 agonist ivuxolimab in advanced cancers. The protocol was immunoSEQ multiplex PCR, while the TCRdb copy is restricted to in-frame clones and leaves out a portion. The repertoire consists of tens of thousands of clones, with about 85% occurring once and the leading ten covering around a quarter. The starting material was CD4+ or CD8+ T cells sorted from blood, obtained in a trial of the OX40 agonist ivuxolimab. The receptor source for this set is an adult with an advanced solid tumor such as melanoma, head and neck, liver or kidney cancer. CDR3s include the opening cysteine and the closing phenylalanine or tryptophan. A D gene is named only where the DNA matches it firmly. Rows give clone size only sometimes, using once, few, many, or a class for an expanded clone.

size: once; D: -; V: TRBV27; J: TRBJ1-1; DNA: TGTGCCAGCAGTTTACATCAGGGTTTAGGGAACACTGAAGCTTTCTTT; CDR3: CASSLHQGLGNTEAFF
size: -; D: TRBD1; V: TRBV15; J: TRBJ1-5; DNA: TGTGCCACCAGCAGTGGACAGGGTGGTCAGCCCCAGCATTTT; CDR3: CATSSGQGGQPQHF
size: -; D: -; V: TRBV7-9; J: TRBJ1-4; DNA: TGTGCCAGCAGAAGTGTTAGGGAACCCGAAAAACTGTTTTTT; CDR3: CASRSVREPEKLFF
size: once; D: -; V: TRBV29-1; J: TRBJ2-5; DNA: TGCAGCGTCCCGGGACCGCGTTGGAGAGAGACCCAGTACTTC; CDR3: CSVPGPRWRETQYF
size: -; D: TRBD1; V: TRBV19; J: TRBJ2-2; DNA: TGTGCCAGTAGTCATCGGACAGGGCCTTACACCGGGGAGCTGTTTTTT; CDR3: CASSHRTGPYTGELFF
size: -; D: -; V: TRBV29-1; J: TRBJ2-1; DNA: TGCAGCGTTGGACTAGGGGGAGGTATAGATGAGCAGTTCTTC; CDR3: CSVGLGGGIDEQFF
size: -; D: -; V: TRBV7-2; J: TRBJ2-1; DNA: TGTGCCAGCAGCCCCGATGGGGATGAGCAGTTCTTC; CDR3: CASSPDGDEQFF
size: -; D: TRBD1; V: TRBV7-2; J: TRBJ2-7; DNA: TGTGCCAGCAGCTATTCCGGGACAGGACACTACGAGCAGTACTTC; CDR3: CASSYSGTGHYEQYF
size: few; D: -; V: TRBV13; J: TRBJ2-2; DNA: TGTGCCAGCAGCTTTAGCACCGGGGAGCTGTTTTTT; CDR3: CASSFSTGELFF
size: -; D: -; V: TRBV6-1; J: TRBJ1-5; DNA: TGTGCCAGCAGTGAAGCCGCAGGGGAAGGGAGTCAGCCCCAGCATTTT; CDR3: CASSEAAGEGSQPQHF
size: -; D: -; V: TRBV15; J: TRBJ2-7; DNA: TGTGCCACCAGCAGAGACTCTAGCGCGGACGAGCAGTACTTC; CDR3: CATSRDSSADEQYF
size: -; D: TRBD2; V: TRBV6-4; J: TRBJ2-3; DNA: TGTGCCAGCAGTGACTCGGGACTAGCGGAGCCCCCAGATACGCAGTATTTT; CDR3: CASSDSGLAEPPDTQYF
size: -; D: -; V: TRBV11-3; J: TRBJ1-2; DNA: TGTGCCAGCAGCTTGAGGGGGGGCTTTGGCTACACCTTC; CDR3: CASSLRGGFGYTF
size: medium-sized; D: -; V: TRBV4-3; J: TRBJ1-6; DNA: TGCGCCAGCAGCCAAGCAGGAGTGGGATCACCCCTCCACTTT; CDR3: CASSQAGVGSPLHF
size: -; D: -; V: TRBV4-2; J: TRBJ1-3; DNA: TGTGCCAGCAGCCATGGTTCTGGAAACACCATATATTTT; CDR3: CASSHGSGNTIYF
size: -; D: -; V: TRBV6-5; J: TRBJ2-6; DNA: TGTGCCAGCAGTTATGGGCCTGGGGCCAACGTCCTGACTTTC; CDR3: CASSYGPGANVLTF
size: -; D: -; V: TRBV4-2; J: TRBJ1-1; DNA: TGTGCCAGCAGCCAAGCGGGGGAGAACACTGAAGCTTTCTTT; CDR3: CASSQAGENTEAFF
size: -; D: -; V: TRBV5-4; J: TRBJ2-7; DNA: TGTGCCAGCAGCTCTCGGGGGGCGGTCGAGCAGTACTTC; CDR3: CASSSRGAVEQYF
size: -; D: -; V: TRBV10-2; J: TRBJ2-7; DNA: TGCGCCAGCATCCCGGGACTCCCTGGGTACGAGCAGTACTTC; CDR3: CASIPGLPGYEQYF
size: once; D: -; V: TRBV10-1; J: TRBJ2-7; DNA: TGCGCCAGCAGTGAGTCGACGGGCTACGAGCAGTACTTC; CDR3: CASSESTGYEQYF
size: -; D: -; V: TRBV6-1; J: TRBJ2-1; DNA: TGTGCCAGCACCCGGGACAACCTTGAGCAGTTCTTC; CDR3: CASTRDNLEQFF
size: few; D: -; V: TRBV5-4; J: TRBJ2-7; DNA: TGTGCCAGCAGCTGGGGCGGCGGAACAAGCTACGAGCAGTACTTC; CDR3: CASSWGGGTSYEQYF
size: -; D: -; V: TRBV6-1; J: TRBJ2-1; DNA: TGTGCCAGCGAGGCCGGCCCCAATGAGCAGTTCTTC; CDR3: CASEAGPNEQFF
size: -; D: -; V: TRBV11-2; J: TRBJ2-3; DNA: TGTGCCAGCAGCCGCTCACAGGGCCGTGATACGCAGTATTTT; CDR3: CASSRSQGRDTQYF
size: -; D: TRBD2; V: TRBV27; J: TRBJ2-1; DNA: TGTGCCAGCAACCTGGGGGGACTAGCGGATTACAATGAGCAGTTCTTC; CDR3: CASNLGGLADYNEQFF
size: once; D: -; V: TRBV9; J: TRBJ2-7; DNA: TGTGCCAACAACGGTGCGGTAAGTGACGAGCAGTACTTC; CDR3: CANNGAVSDEQYF
size: -; D: TRBD2; V: TRBV29-1; J: TRBJ2-7; DNA: TGCAGCGTTATCACCCCGGGAGGCTCCTACGAGCAGTACTTC; CDR3: CSVITPGGSYEQYF
size: -; D: -; V: TRBV7-9; J: TRBJ2-2; DNA: TGTGCCGAGGGTCTGGCGAACACCGGGGAGCTGTTTTTT; CDR3: CAEGLANTGELFF
size: -; D: -; V: TRBV27; J: TRBJ2-6; DNA: TGTGCCAGCAGTGGAGGTAGCTCTGGGGCCAACGTCCTGACTTTC; CDR3: CASSGGSSGANVLTF
size: -; D: TRBD2; V: TRBV4-1; J: TRBJ2-5; DNA: TGCGCCAGCAGCCAAAGTAGCGGGAGGACCCAAGAGACCCAGTACTTC; CDR3: CASSQSSGRTQETQYF
size: -; D: -; V: TRBV7-6; J: TRBJ2-2; DNA: TGTGCCAGCAGCTTACCCGGGGCTGGCACCGGGGAGCTGTTTTTT; CDR3: CASSLPGAGTGELFF
size: -; D: -; V: TRBV28; J: TRBJ2-7; DNA: TGTGCCAGCAGTTTTTCTCGGGGGGCGACCTACGAGCAGTACTTC; CDR3: CASSFSRGATYEQYF
size: few; D: -; V: TRBV15; J: TRBJ2-5; DNA: TGTGCCACCAGCAGAGATTCTGGGTCGGGTTGGGAGACCCAGTACTTC; CDR3: CATSRDSGSGWETQYF
size: -; D: -; V: TRBV5-1; J: TRBJ2-7; DNA: TGCGCCAGCAGCTTGTTGTCGGGACCCCAAAGCTCCTACGAGCAGTACTTC; CDR3: CASSLLSGPQSSYEQYF
size: once; D: TRBD1; V: TRBV30; J: TRBJ2-1; DNA: TGTGCCTGGAGGCTCCGAGGGGGCGACCTCAATGAGCAGTTCTTC; CDR3: CAWRLRGGDLNEQFF
size: -; D: TRBD1; V: TRBV28; J: TRBJ1-6; DNA: TGTGCCAGCCGGCCTTTACCCCTAACCGACAGGGGGCTAAATTCACCCCTCCACTTT; CDR3: CASRPLPLTDRGLNSPLHF
size: -; D: TRBD1; V: TRBV6-5; J: TRBJ1-1; DNA: TGTGCCAGCAGTTACTCGACAGGGGACGCCGACACTGAAGCTTTCTTT; CDR3: CASSYSTGDADTEAFF
size: -; D: -; V: TRBV15; J: TRBJ1-1; DNA: TGTGCCACCAGCCCTGACAGGCTTAGCATGTACACTGAAGCTTTCTTT; CDR3: CATSPDRLSMYTEAFF
size: once; D: -; V: TRBV2; J: TRBJ2-1; DNA: TGTGCCAGCAGTGCTCCGAGCTCCTACAATGAGCAGTTCTTC; CDR3: CASSAPSSYNEQFF
size: -; D: -; V: TRBV5-1; J: TRBJ2-5; DNA: TGCGCCAGCAGCTTATACGGGAGTGGGGAGACCCAGTACTTC; CDR3: CASSLYGSGETQYF
size: -; D: -; V: TRBV7-3; J: TRBJ2-2; DNA: TGTGCCAGCAGCTTAGAGGGGACCGGGGAGCTGTTTTTT; CDR3: CASSLEGTGELFF
size: once; D: -; V: TRBV9; J: TRBJ1-1; DNA: TGTGCCAGCAGCAAAACAGGGTATCGGAACACTGAAGCTTTCTTT; CDR3: CASSKTGYRNTEAFF
size: -; D: TRBD2; V: TRBV5-1; J: TRBJ2-1; DNA: TGCGCCAGCAGCGGGGCGGGAGCCTACAATGAGCAGTTCTTC; CDR3: CASSGAGAYNEQFF
size: -; D: TRBD2; V: TRBV9; J: TRBJ2-3; DNA: TGTGCCAGCAGCTCCCTAGCGGGAGGGATTACAGATACGCAGTATTTT; CDR3: CASSSLAGGITDTQYF
size: -; D: -; V: TRBV4-2; J: TRBJ2-7; DNA: TGTGCCAGCACTGGGGACGCGTACGAGCAGTACTTC; CDR3: CASTGDAYEQYF
size: -; D: -; V: TRBV5-8; J: TRBJ1-1; DNA: TGTGCCAGCAGCTTGGTTCCGGGGGCGAACACTGAAGCTTTCTTT; CDR3: CASSLVPGANTEAFF
size: -; D: -; V: TRBV7-9; J: TRBJ2-1; DNA: TGTGCCAGCAGGAGGGGTGTTAACTCCTACAATGAGCAGTTCTTC; CDR3: CASRRGVNSYNEQFF
size: -; D: TRBD1; V: TRBV7-2; J: TRBJ1-4; DNA: TGTGCCAGCAGCTCTAGGGACAGGGATGAAAAACTGTTTTTT; CDR3: CASSSRDRDEKLFF
size: -; D: -; V: TRBV7-8; J: TRBJ2-7; DNA: TGTGCCAGCAGTACGTGGGACAAGAGCTCCTACGAGCAGTACTTC; CDR3: CASSTWDKSSYEQYF
size: -; D: -; V: TRBV5-4; J: TRBJ2-3; DNA: TGTGCCAGCAGCTTGGGCCAAGATACGCAGTATTTT; CDR3: CASSLGQDTQYF
size: -; D: -; V: TRBV2; J: TRBJ2-6; DNA: TGTGCCAGCAGTGAAGATCTCGGGGCTGGGGCCAACGTCCTGACTTTC; CDR3: CASSEDLGAGANVLTF
size: medium-sized; D: -; V: TRBV7-2; J: TRBJ2-1; DNA: TGTGCCAGCAGCTTAGTAGTGGGAGGCACCTACAATGAGCAGTTCTTC; CDR3: CASSLVVGGTYNEQFF
size: many; D: -; V: TRBV4-1; J: TRBJ2-5; DNA: TGCGCCAGCAGCCAAGAAGGGATCCAAGAGACCCAGTACTTC; CDR3: CASSQEGIQETQYF
size: -; D: -; V: TRBV19; J: TRBJ2-1; DNA: TGTGCCAGTAGTCTCACCGGTGGGGACTCCCTATACAATGAGCAGTTCTTC; CDR3: CASSLTGGDSLYNEQFF
size: -; D: -; V: TRBV7-9; J: TRBJ2-7; DNA: TGTGCCAGCAGCTTAGTTAGCTCCTTTAGGTTGCAGTACTTC; CDR3: CASSLVSSFRLQYF
size: -; D: -; V: TRBV27; J: TRBJ2-3; DNA: TGTGCCAGCAGTTTAATTTCCGCAGATACGCAGTATTTT; CDR3: CASSLISADTQYF
size: -; D: TRBD1; V: TRBV6-1; J: TRBJ1-1; DNA: TGTGCCAGCAGTAGTTCGACAGGGATGAACACTGAAGCTTTCTTT; CDR3: CASSSSTGMNTEAFF
size: -; D: -; V: TRBV27; J: TRBJ2-1; DNA: TGTGCCAGCAGTTTAGGTTGGGGTGAGCAGTTCTTC; CDR3: CASSLGWGEQFF
size: -; D: -; V: TRBV6-5; J: TRBJ1-1; DNA: TGTGCCAGCAGTTACTCGCGCCTTGGAAGCACTGAAGCTTTCTTT; CDR3: CASSYSRLGSTEAFF
size: -; D: -; V: TRBV27; J: TRBJ2-7; DNA: TGTGCCAGCAGTCCTAATTCCTACGAGCAGTACTTC; CDR3: CASSPNSYEQYF